Here is one T cell receptor (beta chain) with its context. As yet, its antigen is unknown. Primers included in the PCR were 60 Vbeta and 13 Jbeta primers. Sequencing was performed with immunoSEQ multiplex PCR; in TCRdb, only in-frame clones are kept and a portion is missing. The sample contains roughly 73,000 clones, about 88% of which appear only once. This sample was taken from a study of cytomegalovirus exposure and HLA in healthy donors. Points from the study as a whole: Sequencing likely produced, as an artifact, a cluster of highly shared sequence variants. One later analysis reportedly identified an Asian-associated ancestry cluster that showed fewer N-insertions than the roughly 640-donor mean.

Per the germline V gene, CDR1 is SGHRS and CDR2 is YFSETQ. V shed 0 bases and J shed 5 bases, with 6 bases lying between them. CDR3 length equals 13 residues. The rearrangement joins TRBV5-1 to TRBJ1-5; D call uncertain. The TCR sequence derives from a woman between 50 and 59 years old in good health and CMV-seronegative. The sequenced sample consisted of PBMCs. The CDR3 reads CASSLDGDQPQHF. The CDR3 nucleotides read TGCGCCAGCAGCTTGGACGGTGATCAGCCCCAGCATTTT.